Included here is one T cell receptor beta chain sequence, with context. The antigen remains unidentified. Sequencing was performed with immunoSEQ multiplex PCR; in TCRdb, only in-frame clones are kept and a portion is missing. There are 150,000 to 200,000 clones in the sample; roughly nine tenths occur only once, and 5.5% to 6% lies in the top ten. This sample was included in a study of cytomegalovirus exposure and HLA in healthy donors. The CDR3 sequence is 16 residues long. V shed 3 bases and J shed 3 bases, with 15 bases lying between them. Looked up from germline, CDR1 is SGHRS and CDR2 is YFSETQ. Findings of the study overall: Most observed TCR sequences were rare, whereas some public TCRs were detected in many donors. Confirmation in vitro established that three CMV-associated chains were specific for CMV antigens. It was reportedly the case that the classifier diagnosed cytomegalovirus status with high specificity and sensitivity. The study flagged about 150 TCR beta chains as cytomegalovirus-associated.

The specimen sequenced was PBMCs. This TCR came from a woman under 40 in good health and CMV-seronegative. The V and J genes are TRBV5-1 and TRBJ2-2, with D possibly called TRBD1 or TRBD2 (5 bases each). The CDR3 region is CASSSASGPHTGELFF. CDR3 nucleotide sequence: TGCGCCAGCAGCTCGGCCTCGGGACCCCACACCGGGGAGCTGTTTTTT.